The clone carrying this T cell receptor (beta chain) was observed at least ten times. Its antigen is still unknown. This sample is drawn from a study of CD8 T cells in ankylosing spondylitis. Findings and limits, study-wide: Significant enrichment of disease-linked clones was reported in matched ankylosing spondylitis synovial fluid. Ankylosing spondylitis blood seemed to carry a telltale TCR beta motif made of roughly 8 highly homologous variants. In synovial fluid and blood from reactive arthritis, some motif variants were previously reported.

Researchers built TCR beta libraries using quantitative 5'-RACE with molecular barcodes. TCRdb re-called the 5' RACE reads through MiXCR, storing one row per CDR3 protein. Of tens of thousands of distinct CDR3 sequences listed, 2.5% to 3% are singletons. The TCR originated in a female donor with ankylosing spondylitis or in good health (not recorded which). The sample consisted of blood, either unsorted or a sorted T cell fraction (not recorded which).

CDR3 in DNA: TGTGCCAGCAGCTCTTCACACGCCCTTGAGCAGTTCTTC. Protein product: CASSSSHALEQFF. This chain joins TRBV9 and TRBJ2-1; D is ambiguous. V was shortened by 4 bases and J by 9 bases, with 14 bases between the two germline ends. Germline CDR1 is SGDLS and CDR2 is YYNGEE. This CDR3 contains 13 residues.